The rows below give T cell receptor beta chains drawn from one sample of a study of cytomegalovirus exposure and HLA in healthy donors. Here immunoSEQ multiplex PCR was the method, and the copy in TCRdb shows in-frame clones only, minus some. The repertoire holds 170,000 or so clones, with approximately 84% as singletons. The source material was PBMCs. Receptors originate from a man aged 18-30 years in good health and CMV-seronegative. Both conserved end residues are trimmed from each CDR3.

J gene: TRBJ2-1
CDR3 length: 12
V gene: TRBV5-1
CDR3 protein: ASSRQGASNEQF

J gene: TRBJ1-1
CDR3 length: 14
V gene: TRBV2
CDR3 protein: ASSARTRGAFTEAF

J gene: TRBJ1-4
CDR3 length: 11
V gene: TRBV16
CDR3 protein: ASSPQGGEKLF

J gene: TRBJ1-5
CDR3 length: 13
V gene: TRBV18
CDR3 protein: ASSPRPGTISPQH

J gene: TRBJ2-7
CDR3 length: 13
V gene: TRBV10-1
CDR3 protein: ASSERAGPSYEQY

J gene: TRBJ1-2
CDR3 length: 13
V gene: TRBV5-6
CDR3 protein: ASSFRGLGNYGYT

J gene: TRBJ2-1
CDR3 length: 13
V gene: TRBV7-3
CDR3 protein: ASSSGGTSYNEQF

J gene: TRBJ2-5
CDR3 length: 11
V gene: TRBV6-6
CDR3 protein: ASSLAGDETQY

J gene: TRBJ1-1
CDR3 length: 12
V gene: TRBV10-3
CDR3 protein: AISVLDKHTEAF

J gene: TRBJ2-2
CDR3 length: 15
V gene: TRBV7-9
CDR3 protein: ASSKRLAGDNGGELF

J gene: TRBJ2-2
CDR3 length: 12
V gene: TRBV7-3
CDR3 protein: ASSSNQGTGELF

J gene: TRBJ2-1
CDR3 length: 9
V gene: TRBV29-1
CDR3 protein: SVEAAGGRF

J gene: TRBJ2-5
CDR3 length: 12
V gene: TRBV27
CDR3 protein: AARGGGAGETQY

J gene: TRBJ1-1
CDR3 length: 12
V gene: TRBV6-6
CDR3 protein: ASRELGLSSEAF

J gene: TRBJ1-5
CDR3 length: 13
V gene: TRBV28
CDR3 protein: ASSFRGRGNQPQH

J gene: TRBJ2-2
CDR3 length: 13
V gene: TRBV7-9
CDR3 protein: ASSLRQGGTGELF

J gene: TRBJ2-2
CDR3 length: 15
V gene: TRBV19
CDR3 protein: ASSPRVAGANTGELF

J gene: TRBJ1-5
CDR3 length: 13
V gene: TRBV19
CDR3 protein: ASSIVGQVGQPQH

J gene: TRBJ2-6
CDR3 length: 13
V gene: TRBV27
CDR3 protein: ASSFGGSGANVLT

J gene: TRBJ1-2
CDR3 length: 9
V gene: TRBV20-1
CDR3 protein: SARATYGYT

J gene: TRBJ2-3
CDR3 length: 14
V gene: TRBV6-5
CDR3 protein: ASSYSLAGAKDTQY

J gene: TRBJ2-2
CDR3 length: 14
V gene: TRBV18
CDR3 protein: ASSMQGSPNTGELF

J gene: TRBJ1-1
CDR3 length: 12
V gene: TRBV5-6
CDR3 protein: ASTLDRVGTEAF

J gene: TRBJ2-2
CDR3 length: 15
V gene: TRBV6-1
CDR3 protein: ASSDRDRGNLYGELF

J gene: TRBJ1-1
CDR3 length: 14
V gene: TRBV5-4
CDR3 protein: ASPGGTQADGTEAF

J gene: TRBJ2-7
CDR3 length: 11
V gene: TRBV2
CDR3 protein: AVPGKGSYEQY

J gene: TRBJ1-1
CDR3 length: 12
V gene: TRBV5-4
CDR3 protein: ASSLVQGNTEAF

J gene: TRBJ2-1
CDR3 length: 11
V gene: TRBV4-1
CDR3 protein: ASSQGTSLEQF

J gene: TRBJ2-1
CDR3 length: 10
V gene: TRBV2
CDR3 protein: ASSQRYNEQF

J gene: TRBJ1-4
CDR3 length: 14
V gene: TRBV2
CDR3 protein: ASSYRFQATNEKLF

J gene: TRBJ2-5
CDR3 length: 16
V gene: TRBV6-1
CDR3 protein: ASSDLSSAQSMVETQY

J gene: TRBJ2-5
CDR3 length: 11
V gene: TRBV9
CDR3 protein: ASSTRISETQY

J gene: TRBJ2-3
CDR3 length: 12
V gene: TRBV27
CDR3 protein: ASSLLTTTDTQY

J gene: TRBJ2-7
CDR3 length: 9
V gene: TRBV19
CDR3 protein: ASGDSYEQY

J gene: TRBJ2-7
CDR3 length: 12
V gene: TRBV6-1
CDR3 protein: ASSQQGDSYEQY

J gene: TRBJ1-5
CDR3 length: 11
V gene: TRBV27
CDR3 protein: ASSLRGNQPQH

J gene: TRBJ2-5
CDR3 length: 12
V gene: TRBV21-1
CDR3 protein: ASSKGGPWETQY

J gene: TRBJ2-7
CDR3 length: 17
V gene: TRBV21-1
CDR3 protein: ASSKQIGPRGQTYYEQY

J gene: TRBJ2-3
CDR3 length: 18
V gene: TRBV7-6
CDR3 protein: ASSLWTPEGSGTRGDTQY

J gene: TRBJ2-7
CDR3 length: 10
V gene: TRBV5-4
CDR3 protein: ASAGGGGEQY

J gene: TRBJ2-3
CDR3 length: 15
V gene: TRBV14
CDR3 protein: ASSQVGLAGSTDTQY

J gene: TRBJ2-3
CDR3 length: 13
V gene: TRBV7-9
CDR3 protein: ASSPTGYSTDTQY

J gene: TRBJ1-1
CDR3 length: 12
V gene: TRBV4-2
CDR3 protein: ASSISTENTEAF

J gene: TRBJ2-3
CDR3 length: 11
V gene: TRBV28
CDR3 protein: ASSLAGVDTQY

J gene: TRBJ2-3
CDR3 length: 14
V gene: TRBV9
CDR3 protein: ASSVETSGVADTQY